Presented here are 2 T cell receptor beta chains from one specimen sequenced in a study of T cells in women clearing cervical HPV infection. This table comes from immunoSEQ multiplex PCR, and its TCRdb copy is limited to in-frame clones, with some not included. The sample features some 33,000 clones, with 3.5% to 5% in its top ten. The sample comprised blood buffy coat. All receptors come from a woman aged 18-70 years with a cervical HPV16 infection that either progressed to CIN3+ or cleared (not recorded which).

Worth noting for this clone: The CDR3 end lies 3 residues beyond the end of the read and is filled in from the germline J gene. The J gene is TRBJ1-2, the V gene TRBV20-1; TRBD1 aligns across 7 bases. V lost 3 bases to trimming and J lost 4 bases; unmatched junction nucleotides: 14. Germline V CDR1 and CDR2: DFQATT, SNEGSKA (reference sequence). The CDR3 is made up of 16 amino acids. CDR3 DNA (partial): TGCAGTGCTAGGGGCCAGGGGGGCAATTCCGTCTATGGC. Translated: CSARGQGGNSVYG. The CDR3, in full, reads CSARGQGGNSVYGYTF.

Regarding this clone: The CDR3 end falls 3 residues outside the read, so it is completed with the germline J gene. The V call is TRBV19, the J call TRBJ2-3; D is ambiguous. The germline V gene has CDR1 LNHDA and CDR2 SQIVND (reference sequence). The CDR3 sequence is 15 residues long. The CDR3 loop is CASSTRHGANQPQYF. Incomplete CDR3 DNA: TGTGCCAGTAGTACACGACATGGCGCGAATCAGCCG.